These 25 T cell receptor beta chains came from one sample sequenced in a study of post-analysis software for immune sequencing data. No antigen has been identified for these receptors. Libraries were made from TCR beta cDNA, and they carried unique molecular identifiers. Using its own MiXCR run on the PCR reads, TCRdb lists one record per CDR3 protein. The profile shows 740,000 or so distinct CDR3 sequences, roughly 50% of them singletons. Study-wide results and caveats: Higher frequency in patients than in controls was seen for several TRBV segments, with TRBV5-6, TRBV5-1 and TRBV20-1 among them.

The sample was blood. The receptor set was obtained from a girl aged 10-17 years with multiple sclerosis.

This clonotype has only a few counts. This chain connects TRBV7-3 to TRBJ2-1, with TRBD2 identical over 12 bases. The junction had 7 bases not matched to a gene; V was cut back by 6 bases and J by 7 bases. The CDR3 consists of 15 residues. CDR1 and CDR2 (germline): SGHTA, FQGTGA. The DNA for the CDR3 is TGTGCCAGCAGGGCCCCCGGGACTAGCGGGAATGAGCAGTTCTTC. Protein: CASRAPGTSGNEQFF.

This clonotype was detected only a few times. This chain's CDR3 is CSRNGPGVASDTQYF. In nucleotides, the CDR3 is TGCAGTCGGAACGGCCCAGGCGTCGCTTCGGATACGCAGTATTTT. This sequence joins TRBV20-1 and TRBJ2-3, with no clear D. Deletions cut 8 bases from V and 6 bases from J, with 24 bases between. Germline loops: CDR1 DFQATT, CDR2 SNEGSKA (reference sequence). The length of the CDR3 is 15 residues.

The J gene is TRBJ1-5, the V gene TRBV6-6, with unresolved D. Trimming removed 0 bases from V and 4 bases from J, with 7 bases in between. Germline lookup yields CDR1 MNHNY and CDR2 SVGAGI (reference sequence). CDR3 length: 14 residues. The CDR3 loop reads CASSYSAANQPQHF. In DNA form, the CDR3 reads TGTGCCAGCAGTTACTCGGCGGCGAATCAGCCCCAGCATTTT.

This clonotype was observed a handful of times. This clone may be a read error of a much larger clone one base away. The chain employs TRBV4-1 and TRBJ1-1; no reliable D call. CDR1 MGHRA and CDR2 YSYEKL come from the germline V gene. This CDR3 comprises 15 residues. Trimming left V 3 bases short and J 1 base short, with 12 bases between. The CDR3 spells CASSHRAAGNTEAFF. The CDR3 DNA reads as TGCGCCAGCAGCCACCGGGCTGCGGGGAACACTGAAGCTTTCTTT.

The chain links TRBV3-1 to TRBJ2-1; D remains unclear. This CDR3 is 12 amino acids long. Trimming removed 1 base from V and 15 bases from J, with 13 bases in between. Germline values: CDR1 LGHDT, CDR2 YNNKEL (reference sequence). For the CDR3, the DNA is TGTGCCAGCAGCCAAGTCGGTAACCATGCGTTCTTC. This sequence encodes CASSQVGNHAFF.

This clonotype was counted only a few times. This chain connects TRBV12-3 or TRBV12-4 to TRBJ2-5; D not certain. Trimming shortened V by 3 bases and J by 4 bases, and 9 bases separated the two germline ends. The CDR3 is 13 residues long. This CDR3 reads CASSFRATETQYF. CDR3 nucleotide sequence: TGTGCCAGCAGTTTTAGGGCGACAGAGACCCAGTACTTC.

This clonotype was counted a single time. The CDR3 nucleotides read TGTGCCAGCAGTTCCCCGGGACTAGCGGTTGCCAATGAGCAGTTCTTC. Its protein product is CASSSPGLAVANEQFF. The chain links TRBV28 to TRBJ2-1; TRBD2 matches 11 bases. Germline V lookup: CDR1 MDHEN, CDR2 SYDVKM. Trimming removed 4 bases from V and 6 bases from J; junction bases left unmatched: 8. The CDR3 covers 16 residues. Based on the CDR3 plus reference TRBV28 and TRBJ2-1, the full variable domain is DVKVTQSSRYLVKRTGEKVFLECVQDMDHENMFWYRQDPGLGLRLIYFSYDVKMKEKGDIPEGYSVSREKKERFSLILESASTNQTSMYLCASSSPGLAVANEQFFGPGTRLTVL.

The chain employs TRBV29-1 and TRBJ2-1, with TRBD1 matching over 7 bases. The CDR3 covers 19 residues. The trim removed 5 bases at V and 2 bases at J, leaving 21 bases unmatched. CDR1 is SQVTM and CDR2 is ANQGSEA in the germline V gene. For the CDR3, the DNA is TGCAGCGTTTCATCCCCCTTGGCATCAGACAGGGCGGCCTACAATGAGCAGTTCTTC. Encoded protein: CSVSSPLASDRAAYNEQFF.

The chain has TRBV14 and TRBJ1-4, with D hard to call. V lost 3 bases to trimming and J lost 0 bases, with 20 bases between them. CDR3 length equals 19 residues. CDR1 is SGHDN, CDR2 FVKESK, per germline. The CDR3, as DNA: TGTGCCAGCAGCCAGGGAGATCCAGGCAGGACTACAACTAATGAAAAACTGTTTTTT. Translation gives CASSQGDPGRTTTNEKLFF.

The CDR3 region is CASTNRDGGYTF. The DNA of the CDR3 is TGTGCCAGCACAAACCGGGACGGAGGCTACACCTTC. The genes are TRBV27 and TRBJ1-2, with a possible D match to TRBD1 (5 bases). V gave up 7 bases and J gave up 8 bases, with 14 bases separating them. The CDR3 is 12 residues long. In germline, CDR1 is MNHEY, CDR2 SMNVEV (reference sequence).

This clonotype is a singleton in its sample. The chain employs TRBV5-1 and TRBJ2-5; TRBD1 aligns across 9 bases. TRBJ2-7 explains the end of the DNA better; the J call may be wrong. The CDR3 has 15 residues. From germline, CDR1 is SGHRS and CDR2 YFSETQ. The CDR3 reads CASSFSQGARDEQYF. CDR3 nucleotide sequence: TGCGCCAGCAGCTTTTCACAGGGGGCGCGGGACGAGCAGTACTTC.

CDR3 sequence reads: CSVEDRLAGDEQFF. CDR3 nucleotide sequence: TGCAGCGTTGAAGATCGTCTAGCGGGAGATGAGCAGTTCTTC. The chain employs TRBV29-1 and TRBJ2-1; 10 nucleotides agree with TRBD2. CDR3 length: 14 residues. Losses at the gene ends were 0 bases for V and 8 bases for J; bases not matched to a gene: 4. The V gene's germline CDR1 is SQVTM and CDR2 ANQGSEA.

The V call is TRBV27, the J call TRBJ2-7, with D possibly being TRBD2 (5 bases). The CDR3 has 13 residues. CDR1 and CDR2 (germline): MNHEY, SMNVEV (reference sequence). Trimming left V 8 bases short and J 0 bases short, with 11 bases between. In nucleotides, the CDR3 is TGTGCCAGCGGCGAGGGTAGCTCCTACGAGCAGTACTTC. Its translation is CASGEGSSYEQYF.

The chain links TRBV20-1 to TRBJ2-3; 7 nucleotides align to TRBD2. This CDR3 comprises 14 residues. J gave up 2 bases and V 1 base, and 3 bases lay outside the gene matches. Germline V gene lookup returns CDR1 DFQATT and CDR2 SNEGSKA (reference sequence). CDR3 amino acids: CSARGGGVTDTQYF. The CDR3 bases are TGCAGTGCTAGAGGCGGGGGTGTCACAGATACGCAGTATTTT.

This chain joins TRBV2 and TRBJ2-3; D gene uncertain. V lost 7 bases to trimming and J lost 0 bases, with 17 bases between them. Germline V gene lookup returns CDR1 SNHLY and CDR2 FYNNEI. The CDR3 spans 16 residues. CDR3 sequence (DNA): TGTGCCAGCATGTTGTATTATCCGAGGAGCACAGATACGCAGTATTTT. This encodes CASMLYYPRSTDTQYF.

The gene calls are TRBV5-1 and TRBJ2-7, with D tentatively TRBD2 (7 bases). Trimming took 4 bases from V and 3 from J, leaving 17 bases between them. The CDR3 extends over 15 amino acids. From germline, CDR1 is SGHRS and CDR2 YFSETQ. The CDR3 DNA is TGCGCCAGCAGCCCCGGGGGGACATCAATCTACGAGCAGTACTTC. It is translated as CASSPGGTSIYEQYF.

The genes are TRBV12-3 or TRBV12-4 and TRBJ1-2; D gene ambiguous. Trimming took off 0 bases at V and 5 bases at J, with 7 bases between the two ends. The CDR3 spans 13 residues. The CDR3 bases are TGTGCCAGCAGTTTAGCTGACCGATATGGCTACACCTTC. Its translation: CASSLADRYGYTF.

This clonotype was seen more than once but under ten times. This chain joins TRBV7-9 and TRBJ2-7; no clear D gene. V lost 0 bases, J lost 2 bases, and 11 bases lay in between. The CDR3 has 15 residues. Per the germline V gene, CDR1 is SEHNR and CDR2 is FQNEAQ (reference sequence). The chain's CDR3 is CASSLAGSLPYEQYF. The CDR3 DNA is TGTGCCAGCAGCTTAGCGGGTTCCCTCCCCTACGAGCAGTACTTC.

This clonotype has just a few counts. CDR3 region: CASGAVASYEQYF. CDR3 DNA: TGTGCTAGTGGTGCGGTGGCTTCCTACGAGCAGTACTTC. V gene TRBV12-5 combines with J gene TRBJ2-7; D is unresolved. V was trimmed by 5 bases and J by 1 base, leaving 9 bases between them. CDR1 is LGHNT, CDR2 FRNRAP, per germline. This CDR3 contains 13 residues.

This clonotype was seen only a few times. V and J are TRBV19 and TRBJ2-7, with 7 bases aligning to TRBD1. This CDR3 is 13 amino acids long. Germline V gene sequence: CDR1 LNHDA, CDR2 SQIVND (reference sequence). The V and J ends lost 4 bases and 5 bases, in that order; junction bases with no gene match: 5. This CDR3 is CASSTRQGDEQYF. The CDR3 DNA reads as TGTGCCAGTAGTACCCGACAGGGTGACGAGCAGTACTTC.

This clonotype was counted only a few times. This rearrangement joins TRBV3-1 to TRBJ1-2, with D perhaps TRBD1 (5 bases). Germline V gene lookup returns CDR1 LGHDT and CDR2 YNNKEL (reference sequence). V lost 1 base and J lost 5, with 14 bases in between. The CDR3 contains 15 residues. For the CDR3, the DNA is TGTGCCAGCAGCCAAGTCGCGCGGGGACCTTATGGCTACACCTTC. It specifies CASSQVARGPYGYTF.

This clonotype has more than one count but fewer than ten. The chain carries TRBV15 and TRBJ2-7; possibly TRBD2 for D (5 bases). Germline assignment: CDR1 LNHNV and CDR2 YYDKDF (reference sequence). Trimming took off 3 bases at V and 0 bases at J, with 12 bases between the two ends. This CDR3 is built from 15 residues. The CDR3 nucleotides are TGTGCCACCAGCAGGGACTCGACACTCTCCTACGAGCAGTACTTC. This gives the protein CATSRDSTLSYEQYF.

The chain recombines TRBV5-1 with TRBJ2-7; 15 bases are shared with TRBD2. The germline CDR1 and CDR2 sequences are SGHRS and YFSETQ. The junction had 12 bases not matched to a gene; V was cut back by 3 bases and J by 5 bases. The CDR3 extends over 18 amino acids. The CDR3 is CASSWMGLAGGHQDEQYF. DNA of the CDR3: TGCGCCAGCAGCTGGATGGGACTAGCGGGAGGTCATCAGGACGAGCAGTACTTC.

DNA for the CDR3: TGTGCCAGCATGGTCAGGGGGGCCGGGTGCGGCATTCAGTACTTC. Encoded protein: CASMVRGAGCGIQYF. The rearrangement joins TRBV6-5 to TRBJ2-4; a possible D gene is TRBD1 (7 bases). The germline CDR1 and CDR2 sequences are MNHEY and SVGAGI. The CDR3 runs to 15 residues. V gave up 7 bases and J gave up 9 bases, with 22 bases separating them.

This chain connects TRBV5-1 to TRBJ2-2; 9 positions agree with TRBD1. This CDR3 is built from 15 residues. The trim removed 5 bases at V and 5 bases at J, leaving 7 bases unmatched. Germline V gene sequence: CDR1 SGHRS, CDR2 YFSETQ. In nucleotides, the CDR3 is TGCGCCAGCAGTCCCGGGACAGGGCGAACCGGGGAGCTGTTTTTT. Residues: CASSPGTGRTGELFF.